Listed below are T cell receptor beta chains from one sample, sequenced in a study of OX40 agonist ivuxolimab in advanced cancers. Sequencing was performed with immunoSEQ multiplex PCR; in TCRdb, only in-frame clones are kept and a portion is missing. The sample includes approximately 40,000 clones, 92% of them seen just once. Specimen: CD4+ or CD8+ T cells sorted from blood, collected in a trial of the OX40 agonist ivuxolimab. Every receptor here comes from an adult with an advanced solid tumor such as melanoma, head and neck, liver or kidney cancer. The CDR3 runs from the conserved cysteine through the conserved F or W. A D gene is named only where the DNA matches it firmly.

v_call: TRBV6-1; d_call: -; j_call: TRBJ2-5; cdr3_nt: TGTGCCAGCAAGACAAAAGAGACCCAGTACTTC; cdr3_aa: CASKTKETQYF
v_call: TRBV11-3; d_call: -; j_call: TRBJ1-5; cdr3_nt: TGTGCCAGCAGCTCTCCCCCCTCCCCCGGGGATCAGCCCCAGCATTTT; cdr3_aa: CASSSPPSPGDQPQHF
v_call: TRBV29-1; d_call: -; j_call: TRBJ2-2; cdr3_nt: TGCAGCGCCGGAGGGGGAACCAACACCGGGGAGCTGTTTTTT; cdr3_aa: CSAGGGTNTGELFF
v_call: TRBV27; d_call: -; j_call: TRBJ1-2; cdr3_nt: TGTGCCAGCAGTTTAAACAGGGTCTATGGCTACACCTTC; cdr3_aa: CASSLNRVYGYTF
v_call: TRBV29-1; d_call: -; j_call: TRBJ2-7; cdr3_nt: TGCAGCGCTCTGGACTCCTACGAGCAGTACTTC; cdr3_aa: CSALDSYEQYF
v_call: TRBV14; d_call: -; j_call: TRBJ1-1; cdr3_nt: TGTGCCAGCAGCCTTGGAGGGGGATGGGAAGCTTTCTTT; cdr3_aa: CASSLGGGWEAFF
v_call: TRBV10-2; d_call: TRBD2; j_call: TRBJ2-1; cdr3_nt: TGCGCCAGTGGACTAGCGGGAGGGGCCTACAATGAGCAGTTCTTC; cdr3_aa: CASGLAGGAYNEQFF
v_call: TRBV2; d_call: TRBD1; j_call: TRBJ2-7; cdr3_nt: TGTGCCAGCAGTGTCGTACGGGGACAGTCCTACGAGCAGTACTTC; cdr3_aa: CASSVVRGQSYEQYF
v_call: TRBV15; d_call: -; j_call: TRBJ1-4; cdr3_nt: TGTGCCACCAGCAGAGAAGGCAGGGGAGGTGAAAAACTGTTTTTT; cdr3_aa: CATSREGRGGEKLFF
v_call: TRBV19; d_call: -; j_call: TRBJ1-5; cdr3_nt: TGTGCCAGTAGTATATATAAGAGTAATCAGCCCCAGCATTTT; cdr3_aa: CASSIYKSNQPQHF
v_call: TRBV30; d_call: -; j_call: TRBJ2-2; cdr3_nt: TGTGCCTGGAGTGTACGGGACAATGGGGAGCTGTTTTTT; cdr3_aa: CAWSVRDNGELFF
v_call: TRBV28; d_call: -; j_call: TRBJ1-2; cdr3_nt: TGTGCCAGCAGTTACCCCGGGGACCAAAACTATGGCTACACCTTC; cdr3_aa: CASSYPGDQNYGYTF
v_call: TRBV7-3; d_call: -; j_call: TRBJ1-4; cdr3_nt: TGTGCCAGCAGCTTAACCGCAGGGCCTAATGAAAAACTGTTTTTT; cdr3_aa: CASSLTAGPNEKLFF
v_call: TRBV19; d_call: -; j_call: TRBJ2-3; cdr3_nt: TGTGCCAGTAGTACCTGGGGGTTTAGCACAGATACGCAGTATTTT; cdr3_aa: CASSTWGFSTDTQYF
v_call: TRBV11-2; d_call: TRBD1; j_call: TRBJ2-7; cdr3_nt: TGTGCCAGCAGCTCCCATCCTCGGGGACAGCACTACGAGCAGTACTTC; cdr3_aa: CASSSHPRGQHYEQYF
v_call: TRBV6-5; d_call: -; j_call: TRBJ1-2; cdr3_nt: TGTGCCAGCACCTCCTGGGGGGCCGGGTATGGCTACACCTTC; cdr3_aa: CASTSWGAGYGYTF
v_call: TRBV10-3; d_call: -; j_call: TRBJ2-6; cdr3_nt: TGTGCCATCAACGGGGGACCACTTGGGGCCAACGTCCTGACTTTC; cdr3_aa: CAINGGPLGANVLTF